This TCR beta chain was profiled in a study of T cell responses to AZD1222 COVID-19 vaccine. V was cut by 6 bases and J by 1 base, with 21 bases left in between. This CDR3 spans 17 amino acids. Germline V gives CDR1 KGHSH, CDR2 LQKENI. Repertoires were generated with immunoSEQ multiplex PCR, while TCRdb's copy carries only in-frame clones and drops some. The sample lists around 150,000 clones; roughly 93% were seen once. This chain links TRBV18 with TRBJ1-1, with D perhaps matching TRBD1 (6 bases). This sample comprised peripheral blood, obtained 28 days after the second AZD1222 dose. This receptor was taken from an adult who received the AZD1222 COVID-19 vaccine. The CDR3 loop reads CASSPFGDTTSNTEAFF. The CDR3 DNA reads as TGTGCCAGCTCTCCCTTCGGGGACACTACTTCGAACACTGAAGCTTTCTTT.